This note documents a single T cell receptor (beta chain) sequence. Which antigen it targets is not known. Base quality data are lacking; no much larger clone is found one base away. Its CDR3 holds 16 amino acids, cysteine through phenylalanine. Kept here is only the CDR3 DNA, which spans 48 bases and is read in frame from base 1. CDR1 and CDR2 were assigned from the germline V gene as SGHRS and YFSETQ. Compared with germline, V lacks 4 bases and J lacks 3 bases; bases without a gene match: 8. In Seattle, one collaborating source enrolled patients while the infection was active and tracked those patients longitudinally over the course of disease. The collaborating institutions used their own protocols to collect whole blood in K2EDTA tubes. For TCRbeta analysis, collaborators shipped samples as frozen whole blood, isolated PBMCs, or DNA extracted from either of those sample types. These data belong to a study of blood T cell repertoires in COVID-19 (dated by TCRdb to the early 2020s). The study in broad terms: The collaborator samples originated in the United States, Italy and Spain and spanned the acute and convalescent phases of COVID-19. Deeply sampled blood TCRbeta repertoires from subjects exposed to, actively infected with, or recovered from COVID-19 were included in the dataset. Where HLA class I and class II types were available, the types were taken from metadata supplied by the sample provider, not from assay-based typing. The material from the prospective study consisted of cDNA or gDNA derived from T cells, B-cell-depleted T cells, or PBMCs. A freely available public database, intended as a resource for researchers studying the immune response to SARS-CoV-2, is where the repertoires were released. Sample metadata almost always included a de-identified subject ID, COVID-19 status, age in years and sex. The samples were drawn from the first 160 participants of the ongoing ImmuneRACE study and from more than 1,000 subjects provided by 6 global collaborators. Beyond this particular receptor, the publication reports: The quantity of clinical and demographic metadata differed by source and by participant and was supplied without curation.

TCRbeta CDR3 regions were amplified from genomic DNA using the immunoSEQ Assay, a bias-controlled multiplex PCR. The source study handled its data this way. The number of nucleated cells in each sample was estimated by amplification of reference gene primers within the assay. To quantify the absolute abundance of each unique TCRbeta CDR3 rearrangement, sequence reads were collapsed and filtered. For each sample, productive Simpson clonality was calculated by taking the square root of Simpson's diversity index across productive rearrangements. TCRdb provides this immuneACCESS table in a form limited to in-frame rearrangements. Some clones are lacking; in checked studies, under half of them reflect an unresolved V gene, and why the rest are absent is not known. The V and J calls and clone size come from that table; D and trimming were worked out from the DNA. The sample table holds roughly 260,000 clones, of which more than 90% were seen once. The ten largest account for 2.5% to 3% of the sample.

Sequencing used peripheral blood. The chain is made from TRBV5-1 and TRBJ1-1; TRBD1 matches 11 bases in the middle. The receptor was isolated from a person between 18 and 35 years old with COVID-19, enrolled during active disease. The CDR3: CASSAAGTGGYTEAFF. The nucleotides are TGCGCCAGCAGCGCCGCCGGGACAGGGGGGTACACTGAAGCTTTCTTT.